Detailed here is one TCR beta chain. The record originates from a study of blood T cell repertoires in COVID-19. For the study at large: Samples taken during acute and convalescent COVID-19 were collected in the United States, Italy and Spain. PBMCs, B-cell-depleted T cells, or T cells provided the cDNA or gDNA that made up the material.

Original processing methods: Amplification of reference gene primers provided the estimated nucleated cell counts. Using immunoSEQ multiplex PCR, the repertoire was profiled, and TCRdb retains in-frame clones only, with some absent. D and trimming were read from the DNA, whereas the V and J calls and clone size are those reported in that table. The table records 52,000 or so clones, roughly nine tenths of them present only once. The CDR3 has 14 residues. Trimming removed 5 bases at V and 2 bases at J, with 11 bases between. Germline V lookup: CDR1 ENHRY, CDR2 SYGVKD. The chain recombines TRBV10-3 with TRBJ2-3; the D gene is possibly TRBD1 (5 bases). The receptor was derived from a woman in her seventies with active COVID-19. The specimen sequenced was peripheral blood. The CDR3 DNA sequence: TGTGCCATCAGTAGCTCCAGGGACACAGATACGCAGTATTTT. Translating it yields CAISSSRDTDTQYF.